The clone carrying this T cell receptor beta chain was detected only a few times. Its antigen is not identified. Each single cDNA molecule received a unique molecular identifier. MiXCR, run by TCRdb on the 5' RACE reads, gives a single entry per CDR3 protein. The data show about 100,000 distinct CDR3 sequences, about 13% seen once. This record belongs to a study of early T cells in non-severe SARS-CoV-2 infection. Study-wide context: The sequenced material was bulk RNA from unsorted whole blood, and its chains were unpaired. Findings of the study overall: The VDJdb matching leaned toward anti-spike CD8 responses and overlooked private and CD4 specificities.

Germline trimming cut 5 bases from V and 6 bases from J; bases unmatched to any gene: 8. The CDR3 has 14 residues. In germline, CDR1 is MNHEY, CDR2 SMNVEV (reference sequence). The chain has TRBV27 and TRBJ1-1; 8 bases are a match to TRBD1. What was sequenced was whole blood. The receptor's source is an adult who was a healthcare worker with PCR-confirmed SARS-CoV-2 infection or an uninfected control (not recorded which). CDR3 nucleotide sequence: TGTGCCAGCAGTCCACCCGGGACAGGATCTGAAGCTTTCTTT. This sequence encodes CASSPPGTGSEAFF.